Listed below are T cell receptor beta chains from one sample, sequenced in a study of shared clonotypes between healthy human individuals. The data were produced by immunoSEQ multiplex PCR, yet TCRdb's version contains in-frame clones alone and is incomplete. The sample has some 2,000,000 clones, about 95% seen once. The sample comprised naive CD4+ T cells sorted from blood. The receptors were gathered from a man aged 18 to 35 in good health. The CDR3 runs from the conserved cysteine through the conserved F or W. A D gene is named only where the DNA matches it firmly. Clone size is given for some rows only: seen once, a few or many times, or a class if the clone is expanded.

CDR3nt: TGTGCCAGCAGTGAGACAGGTAAAGATGGCTACACCTTC
CDR3aa: CASSETGKDGYTF
v_gene: TRBV6-1
j_gene: TRBJ1-2
d_gene: -
abundance: -
len: 13

CDR3nt: TGTGCCAGCAGCATAGACAGCAACTATGGCTACACCTTC
CDR3aa: CASSIDSNYGYTF
v_gene: TRBV27
j_gene: TRBJ1-2
d_gene: -
abundance: once
len: 13

CDR3nt: TGCGCCAGCAGCCAGCTAGTCGGCCCCTACAATGAGCAGTTCTTC
CDR3aa: CASSQLVGPYNEQFF
v_gene: TRBV5-1
j_gene: TRBJ2-1
d_gene: -
abundance: -
len: 15

CDR3nt: TGTGCCAGTTCAACAGGGAATCTAGAGACCCAGTACTTC
CDR3aa: CASSTGNLETQYF
v_gene: TRBV19
j_gene: TRBJ2-5
d_gene: -
abundance: -
len: 13

CDR3nt: TGTGCCAGCTCCCGAACCGGGACCTCACTGGAAAAACTGTTTTTT
CDR3aa: CASSRTGTSLEKLFF
v_gene: TRBV18
j_gene: TRBJ1-4
d_gene: -
abundance: -
len: 15

CDR3nt: TGTGCCATACAAAATGGGGCTAGCGTTTATGAGCAGTTCTTC
CDR3aa: CAIQNGASVYEQFF
v_gene: TRBV14
j_gene: TRBJ2-1
d_gene: -
abundance: -
len: 14

CDR3nt: TGTGCCAGCAGGCAACTAGCGGGAGGGCCTCCAGATACGCAGTATTTT
CDR3aa: CASRQLAGGPPDTQYF
v_gene: TRBV2
j_gene: TRBJ2-3
d_gene: TRBD2
abundance: once
len: 16

CDR3nt: TGTGCCAGCAGTAGACAGGGAGCCGGGGGTTACGAGCAGTACTTC
CDR3aa: CASSRQGAGGYEQYF
v_gene: TRBV6-5
j_gene: TRBJ2-7
d_gene: -
abundance: -
len: 15

CDR3nt: TGTGCCACCAGCTCATCGAAAAAGACCCCGCTAGCCAAAAACATTCAGTACTTC
CDR3aa: CATSSSKKTPLAKNIQYF
v_gene: TRBV7-9
j_gene: TRBJ2-4
d_gene: -
abundance: -
len: 18

CDR3nt: TGTGCCAGCACCGATGGGAGCTCCTATAATTCACCCCTCCACTTT
CDR3aa: CASTDGSSYNSPLHF
v_gene: TRBV5-4
j_gene: TRBJ1-6
d_gene: -
abundance: -
len: 15

CDR3nt: TGTGCCAGCTCACTTCAACGACAGAGGTTGAGCTCCTACGAGCAGTACTTC
CDR3aa: CASSLQRQRLSSYEQYF
v_gene: TRBV18
j_gene: TRBJ2-7
d_gene: -
abundance: -
len: 17

CDR3nt: TGTGCCAGCAGCCAAGCTCCAGCCCGAGTTCTGTTTTTT
CDR3aa: CASSQAPARVLFF
v_gene: TRBV14
j_gene: TRBJ2-2
d_gene: -
abundance: -
len: 13

CDR3nt: TGTGCCAGCAGTGAACCGACCGGGACAGGGACTGAAAAACTGTTTTTT
CDR3aa: CASSEPTGTGTEKLFF
v_gene: TRBV25-1
j_gene: TRBJ1-4
d_gene: TRBD1
abundance: -
len: 16

CDR3nt: TGTGCCAGTAGTGGTCCGGGGGAAGAGACCCAGTACTTC
CDR3aa: CASSGPGEETQYF
v_gene: TRBV19
j_gene: TRBJ2-5
d_gene: -
abundance: once
len: 13

CDR3nt: TGCAGTGCCCCAATGGGGGGTACGCAGTATTTT
CDR3aa: CSAPMGGTQYF
v_gene: TRBV20-1
j_gene: TRBJ2-3
d_gene: -
abundance: -
len: 11

CDR3nt: TGCGCCAGCAGCTTGGAGCTAGCCCCCACAGATACGCAGTATTTT
CDR3aa: CASSLELAPTDTQYF
v_gene: TRBV5-1
j_gene: TRBJ2-3
d_gene: -
abundance: -
len: 15

CDR3nt: TGTGCCAGCAGTTTAAACCCGCGGCAGGGGAAAAACATTCAGTACTTC
CDR3aa: CASSLNPRQGKNIQYF
v_gene: TRBV28
j_gene: TRBJ2-4
d_gene: -
abundance: -
len: 16

CDR3nt: TGTGCCAGCAGTCCGGGGGACAGGGGGAACACTGAAGCTTTCTTT
CDR3aa: CASSPGDRGNTEAFF
v_gene: TRBV28
j_gene: TRBJ1-1
d_gene: TRBD1
abundance: -
len: 15

CDR3nt: TGTGCCAGCAGCTGGGACAGGGATAATGAAAAACTGTTTTTT
CDR3aa: CASSWDRDNEKLFF
v_gene: TRBV11-2
j_gene: TRBJ1-4
d_gene: TRBD1
abundance: -
len: 14

CDR3nt: TGTGCCAGCAGTGAATTCGGACAGGGGGCCTACAATGAGCAGTTCTTC
CDR3aa: CASSEFGQGAYNEQFF
v_gene: TRBV25-1
j_gene: TRBJ2-1
d_gene: TRBD1
abundance: few
len: 16

CDR3nt: TGTGCCAGCAGTGGAGACTGGGACTACGAGCAGTACTTC
CDR3aa: CASSGDWDYEQYF
v_gene: TRBV6-1
j_gene: TRBJ2-7
d_gene: -
abundance: -
len: 13

CDR3nt: TGTGCCAGCAGTTCCCCACTAGCGGGGGGGTACAATGAGCAGTTCTTC
CDR3aa: CASSSPLAGGYNEQFF
v_gene: TRBV25-1
j_gene: TRBJ2-1
d_gene: TRBD2
abundance: -
len: 16

CDR3nt: TGTGCTAGTGGTTTGGTAATCGTGGGGACTAGCGGGTCCAGCTCCTACAATGAGCAGTTCTTC
CDR3aa: CASGLVIVGTSGSSSYNEQFF
v_gene: TRBV12-5
j_gene: TRBJ2-1
d_gene: TRBD2
abundance: -
len: 21

CDR3nt: TGCGCCAGCGGAGACAGCGCCTACGAGCAGTACTTC
CDR3aa: CASGDSAYEQYF
v_gene: TRBV10-1
j_gene: TRBJ2-7
d_gene: -
abundance: -
len: 12

CDR3nt: TGTGCCAGCAGTAGGCTCCTGGGAACCTACGAGCAGTACTTC
CDR3aa: CASSRLLGTYEQYF
v_gene: TRBV2
j_gene: TRBJ2-7
d_gene: -
abundance: -
len: 14

CDR3nt: TGCAGCGTTAGGGGGGGAGAGACCCAGTACTTC
CDR3aa: CSVRGGETQYF
v_gene: TRBV29-1
j_gene: TRBJ2-5
d_gene: -
abundance: -
len: 11

CDR3nt: TGCGCCAGCAGCTTGGGATTAGCGGGAGATACGCAGTATTTT
CDR3aa: CASSLGLAGDTQYF
v_gene: TRBV5-1
j_gene: TRBJ2-3
d_gene: TRBD2
abundance: -
len: 14

CDR3nt: TGTGCCAGCGCTGCGGGTGGGCAGGTCACCGGGGAGCTGTTTTTT
CDR3aa: CASAAGGQVTGELFF
v_gene: TRBV11-3
j_gene: TRBJ2-2
d_gene: -
abundance: -
len: 15

CDR3nt: TGCGCCAGCAGCTTGACAGGGGTAAAGGATGAGCAGTTCTTC
CDR3aa: CASSLTGVKDEQFF
v_gene: TRBV5-1
j_gene: TRBJ2-1
d_gene: TRBD1
abundance: -
len: 14

CDR3nt: TGCGCCAGCAGCTTGTCCCCGACAGGGGACTATGGCTACACCTTC
CDR3aa: CASSLSPTGDYGYTF
v_gene: TRBV5-1
j_gene: TRBJ1-2
d_gene: TRBD1
abundance: -
len: 15

CDR3nt: TGTGCCAGCAGCTTTACAGGGGTCATCTCTGGAAACACCATATATTTT
CDR3aa: CASSFTGVISGNTIYF
v_gene: TRBV7-9
j_gene: TRBJ1-3
d_gene: TRBD1
abundance: -
len: 16